The T cell receptor beta chain under discussion was sequenced for a study of shared clonotypes between healthy human individuals. As for the study in general: Each donor contributed plates that comprised three CD4 naive, three CD4 memory, two CD8 naive and one CD8 memory.

Study-level findings and limits: A generally larger estimated richness was seen in naive subsets than in memory subsets.

CDR1 SGDLS and CDR2 YYNGEE come from the germline V gene. V was cut by 2 bases and J by 4 bases, with 10 bases left in between. CDR3 length: 14 amino acids. The naive CD8 fraction comprised CD45RO-negative cells positively selected for CCR7 and excluded terminally differentiated effector memory CD45RA+ cells. All donors were Caucasian adults living in Nashville, Tennessee. How the authors handled the data: Sequence data from immunoSEQ were junction-only and lacked quality scores; consequently, filtering differed. Profiled with immunoSEQ multiplex PCR; TCRdb holds only in-frame clones, not every one. That table is the source of V, J and clone size, and D and trimming were worked out from the DNA. The sample lists about 2.2 million clones, roughly 91% occurring once. As regards this clone: Its antigen is undetermined. Distinct nucleotide sequences in the sample also encode this CDR3.

The origin of this receptor is a man aged 18-30 years in good health. Some clones in this sample may be carry-over from other donors' samples. The V call is TRBV9, the J call TRBJ2-1, with a weak D call TRBD2 (6 bases). Sequenced: naive CD8+ T cells from PBMCs. The CDR3 reads CASSVGGAYNEQFF. CDR3 DNA: TGTGCCAGCAGCGTCGGCGGGGCGTACAATGAGCAGTTCTTC.